Here is one T cell receptor beta chain with its context. Antigen: not known. PCR amplification relied on 60 Vbeta primers (plus 13 Jbeta primers). Sequencing was performed with immunoSEQ multiplex PCR; in TCRdb, only in-frame clones are kept and a portion is missing. Found here are around 110,000 clones, approximately 81% of them singletons; the top ten hold approximately 4.3%. The data were obtained in a study of cytomegalovirus exposure and HLA in healthy donors. General study results and limits: Later, an analysis showed that TCR beta chains associated with HLA were more clonally expanded than others that were equally common.

Sequencing input: PBMCs. The clonotype originates from a man aged 25-45 years in good health and CMV-seropositive.

The CDR3 DNA sequence: TGTGCCAGTAGTGCCCACGGGACAGGGGAACGAGAGACCCAGTACTTC. Its protein is CASSAHGTGERETQYF. The chain has TRBV19 and TRBJ2-5; 10 bases match TRBD1. The V segment lost 5 bases and the J segment 4 bases; nucleotides outside the gene matches: 10. The CDR3 covers 16 residues. The V gene's germline CDR1 is LNHDA and CDR2 SQIVND (reference sequence).